Listed below are T cell receptor beta chains from one sample, sequenced in a study of blood T cell repertoires in COVID-19. Generated by immunoSEQ multiplex PCR, the TCRdb table keeps only in-frame clones and is missing some. The sample holds approximately 190,000 clones, approximately 90% seen once. The sequencing input was peripheral blood. The receptors stem from a man aged 35 to 55 with active or convalescent COVID-19. Both conserved end residues are part of each CDR3. The order of the fields is V gene, clone size, J gene, D gene, CDR3 DNA, CDR3 protein. D genes are given only for firm matches. Where a row states a size, it is once, few, many or the class of an expanded clone; other rows omit it.

V: TRBV28; size: NA; J: TRBJ2-5; D: NA; DNA: TGTGCCAGCAGTTTATCTACCTTGGGGGGTCGAGAGACCCAGTACTTC; CDR3: CASSLSTLGGRETQYF
V: TRBV9; size: NA; J: TRBJ1-1; D: NA; DNA: TGTGCCAGCAGCGCGTCGGACAGGAACACTGAAGCTTTCTTT; CDR3: CASSASDRNTEAFF
V: TRBV5-1; size: few; J: TRBJ1-2; D: TRBD1; DNA: TGCGCCAGCAGCTCCCGCGGACAGGGGAACTATGGCTACACCTTC; CDR3: CASSSRGQGNYGYTF
V: TRBV19; size: NA; J: TRBJ2-5; D: NA; DNA: TGTGCCAGTAGTACTCAAAAGACGAGAGGTGGAGAGACCCAGTACTTC; CDR3: CASSTQKTRGGETQYF
V: TRBV6-5; size: few; J: TRBJ2-2; D: NA; DNA: TGTGCCAGCAGACCCTCGCTGGGGGGCACCGGGGAGCTGTTTTTT; CDR3: CASRPSLGGTGELFF
V: TRBV2; size: NA; J: TRBJ1-1; D: NA; DNA: TGTGCCAGCGGGGAGGTGAACACTGAAGCTTTCTTT; CDR3: CASGEVNTEAFF
V: TRBV12-3/TRBV12-4; size: NA; J: TRBJ1-2; D: TRBD1; DNA: TGTGCCAGCAGTCTTAGGACAGGGAATGGCTACACCTTC; CDR3: CASSLRTGNGYTF
V: TRBV2; size: NA; J: TRBJ1-4; D: NA; DNA: TGTGCCAGCGCCACGGAGGGGCTCAGAGAAAAACTGTTTTTT; CDR3: CASATEGLREKLFF
V: TRBV11-2; size: few; J: TRBJ2-7; D: NA; DNA: TGTGCCAGCAGCTTAGGTACGGGTACCCCTTTAGAGCAGTACTTC; CDR3: CASSLGTGTPLEQYF
V: TRBV10-2; size: NA; J: TRBJ2-7; D: NA; DNA: TGCGCCAGCAGTCCAAAACAGGGAACCTACGAGCAGTACTTC; CDR3: CASSPKQGTYEQYF
V: TRBV2; size: NA; J: TRBJ2-3; D: TRBD1; DNA: TGTGCCAGCAGTGAAACACAGGGGACAGATACGCAGTATTTT; CDR3: CASSETQGTDTQYF
V: TRBV4-3; size: NA; J: TRBJ2-1; D: TRBD2; DNA: TGCGCCAGCAGCCAGGTTAGCGGGGGATGGAACAATGAGCAGTTCTTC; CDR3: CASSQVSGGWNNEQFF
V: TRBV7-9; size: NA; J: TRBJ1-4; D: NA; DNA: TGTGCCAGCAGCTTAGGTCACAGGTCCTCAAATAATGAAAAACTGTTTTTT; CDR3: CASSLGHRSSNNEKLFF
V: TRBV24-1; size: NA; J: TRBJ1-5; D: NA; DNA: TGTGCCACCAGTGTAAACAATCAGCCCCAGCATTTT; CDR3: CATSVNNQPQHF
V: TRBV29-1; size: NA; J: TRBJ2-7; D: TRBD1; DNA: TGCAGCGTTGAAAAGGGGACAGGGTCCTGGGAGCAGTACTTC; CDR3: CSVEKGTGSWEQYF
V: TRBV12-5; size: NA; J: TRBJ2-1; D: TRBD1; DNA: TGTGCTAGTGGTTCAACGGCAGGGGGTCATGAGCAGTTCTTC; CDR3: CASGSTAGGHEQFF
V: TRBV11-2; size: NA; J: TRBJ2-7; D: NA; DNA: TGTGCCACCCGCCCGGCGGTTTCCTACGAGCAGTACTTC; CDR3: CATRPAVSYEQYF
V: TRBV3-1/TRBV3-2; size: NA; J: TRBJ1-6; D: TRBD1; DNA: TGTGCCAGCAGCCACGGGACAGGACGCTATAATTCACCCCTCCACTTT; CDR3: CASSHGTGRYNSPLHF
V: TRBV3-1/TRBV3-2; size: NA; J: TRBJ2-3; D: TRBD1; DNA: TGTGCCAGCAGCCTCGGACAGGTTAGCACAGATACGCAGTATTTT; CDR3: CASSLGQVSTDTQYF
V: TRBV6-6; size: NA; J: TRBJ1-4; D: TRBD1; DNA: TGTGCCAGCAGGGACAGGGTGAGGGAGGAAAAACTGTTTTTT; CDR3: CASRDRVREEKLFF
V: TRBV6-2/TRBV6-3; size: once; J: TRBJ2-1; D: NA; DNA: TGTGCCAGCAGTCACCGGGACAGGGGACTAGCGGAGAGTTACAATGAGCAGTTCTTC; CDR3: CASSHRDRGLAESYNEQFF
V: TRBV7-2; size: NA; J: TRBJ2-2; D: NA; DNA: TGTGCCAGCAGCTCCGGGAGAACGAACACCGGGGAGCTGTTTTTT; CDR3: CASSSGRTNTGELFF
V: TRBV2; size: once; J: TRBJ2-5; D: NA; DNA: TGTGCCAGCAGCCTAAACACTAACCAAGAGACCCAGTACTTC; CDR3: CASSLNTNQETQYF
V: TRBV5-6; size: NA; J: TRBJ1-1; D: NA; DNA: TGTGCCAGCACCTTGGGATATTCAGTAACTGAAGCTTTCTTT; CDR3: CASTLGYSVTEAFF
V: TRBV4-2; size: NA; J: TRBJ1-2; D: NA; DNA: TGTGCCAGCAGCCAAGACGGTACAGGGAAGGACTATGGCTACACCTTC; CDR3: CASSQDGTGKDYGYTF
V: TRBV7-2; size: few; J: TRBJ1-3; D: TRBD1; DNA: TGTGCCAGCAGCCCTACACAGGGGGCACACACCATATATTTT; CDR3: CASSPTQGAHTIYF
V: TRBV24-1; size: NA; J: TRBJ1-1; D: NA; DNA: TGTGCCACCAGTGACCCGAAGCTAACAGGGACGGTTTTCACTGAAGCTTTCTTT; CDR3: CATSDPKLTGTVFTEAFF
V: TRBV4-2; size: NA; J: TRBJ1-3; D: NA; DNA: TGTGCCAGCAGCCAAGCGGCAGGCTATTCTGGAAACACCATATATTTT; CDR3: CASSQAAGYSGNTIYF
V: TRBV6-5; size: NA; J: TRBJ2-5; D: TRBD2; DNA: TGTGCCAGCAGTTTACTAGCGGGAGAGACCCAGTACTTC; CDR3: CASSLLAGETQYF
V: TRBV6-1; size: few; J: TRBJ1-1; D: NA; DNA: TGTGCCAGCAGTGAAGGAGAAGTGAACACTGAAGCTTTCTTT; CDR3: CASSEGEVNTEAFF
V: TRBV7-9; size: NA; J: TRBJ2-3; D: TRBD1; DNA: TGTGCCAGCAGCGACGTTCGAGGGGGCCACAGATTATATTTT; CDR3: CASSDVRGGHRLYF
V: TRBV10-3; size: NA; J: TRBJ2-2; D: NA; DNA: TGTGCCATCGCCGGGGCCGGGGAGCTGTTTTTT; CDR3: CAIAGAGELFF
V: TRBV10-3; size: once; J: TRBJ1-4; D: NA; DNA: TGTGCCATCAGTGAGTCCGAACGGGGGTCAACTAATGAAAAACTGTTTTTT; CDR3: CAISESERGSTNEKLFF
V: TRBV25-1; size: NA; J: TRBJ1-2; D: NA; DNA: TGTGCCAGCAGCGAGTTACAGGGTGGACTCGACGGAGGCTACACCTTC; CDR3: CASSELQGGLDGGYTF
V: TRBV7-2; size: NA; J: TRBJ2-3; D: TRBD2; DNA: TGTGCCAGCAGCTTATTTTCGGGCGGGGGGAGCACAGATACGCAGTATTTT; CDR3: CASSLFSGGGSTDTQYF
V: TRBV30; size: NA; J: TRBJ2-7; D: NA; DNA: TGTGCCTGGAGTGTACAGGGGGGGTCGGACGAGCAGTACTTC; CDR3: CAWSVQGGSDEQYF
V: TRBV5-4; size: NA; J: TRBJ2-7; D: TRBD2; DNA: TGTGCCAGCAGCTTGGGGCGGGGGGCGAGGGGTTTAGAGCAGTACTTC; CDR3: CASSLGRGARGLEQYF
V: TRBV28; size: NA; J: TRBJ1-4; D: TRBD1; DNA: TGTGCCAGCGGGGGTTTTGGGACAGGGGTTGAAAAACTGTTTTTT; CDR3: CASGGFGTGVEKLFF
V: TRBV9; size: NA; J: TRBJ2-7; D: NA; DNA: TGTGCCAGCAGCGTACGGGGCGGGGAGGCCTACGAGCAGTACTTC; CDR3: CASSVRGGEAYEQYF
V: TRBV19; size: NA; J: TRBJ1-3; D: TRBD1; DNA: TGTGCCAGTAGTACCCCGCGGACAGGAACTGGAAACACCATATATTTT; CDR3: CASSTPRTGTGNTIYF
V: TRBV12-3/TRBV12-4; size: NA; J: TRBJ1-5; D: NA; DNA: TGTGCCAGCAGTTTTGGCCGCAATCAGCCCCAGCATTTT; CDR3: CASSFGRNQPQHF
V: TRBV7-2; size: NA; J: TRBJ2-3; D: TRBD2; DNA: TGTGCCAGCCTCTCGGGCGGGAGTATGAATACGCAGTATTTT; CDR3: CASLSGGSMNTQYF
V: TRBV11-3; size: NA; J: TRBJ2-7; D: NA; DNA: TGTGCCAGCAGCTTAGCCGCCGGGGTCAGCCTATACGAGCAGTACTTC; CDR3: CASSLAAGVSLYEQYF
V: TRBV14; size: few; J: TRBJ1-6; D: TRBD1; DNA: TGTGCCAGCAGCCAAGTGCTGCCCAGGGGGTATTCACCCCTCCACTTT; CDR3: CASSQVLPRGYSPLHF
V: TRBV6-2/TRBV6-3; size: NA; J: TRBJ1-1; D: NA; DNA: TGTGCCAGCAGTTACGGGACAAAGAGCCCACGTACTGAAGCTTTCTTT; CDR3: CASSYGTKSPRTEAFF
V: TRBV11-2; size: NA; J: TRBJ1-2; D: TRBD1; DNA: TGTGCCAGCAGCTCAATTCAGGGGGTGGGTGGCTACACCTTC; CDR3: CASSSIQGVGGYTF
V: TRBV6-1; size: NA; J: TRBJ2-7; D: NA; DNA: TGTGCCAGCAGTGAAGCGGGTTCAGGGACTTGGGAGCAGTACTTC; CDR3: CASSEAGSGTWEQYF
V: TRBV7-2; size: NA; J: TRBJ2-7; D: NA; DNA: TGTGCCAGCAGCTTAGTTCATTCAGAGCAGTACTTC; CDR3: CASSLVHSEQYF
V: TRBV5-1; size: NA; J: TRBJ1-1; D: NA; DNA: TGCGCCAGCAGCTTCCTCAGGTACGCTGAAGCTTTCTTT; CDR3: CASSFLRYAEAFF
V: TRBV27; size: NA; J: TRBJ2-3; D: TRBD2; DNA: TGTGCCAGCAGTTTACCAGATCTAGCGGGAGGTGCAGATACGCAGTATTTT; CDR3: CASSLPDLAGGADTQYF
V: TRBV6-2/TRBV6-3; size: NA; J: TRBJ2-2; D: TRBD1; DNA: TGTGCCAGCAGGCCTGGGACAGGGGATACCGGGGAGCTGTTTTTT; CDR3: CASRPGTGDTGELFF
V: TRBV9; size: NA; J: TRBJ2-3; D: NA; DNA: TGTGCCAGCAGCGTAGCCCCCTTTGGGGGCCTTAGCACAGATACGCAGTATTTT; CDR3: CASSVAPFGGLSTDTQYF
V: TRBV5-5; size: NA; J: TRBJ2-2; D: NA; DNA: TGTGCCAGCAGCTTAGAACCAGGGCTGAACACCGGGGAGCTGTTTTTT; CDR3: CASSLEPGLNTGELFF
V: TRBV19; size: NA; J: TRBJ2-4; D: TRBD2; DNA: TGTGCCAGTAGTATTAGCGGGCAAGCCAAAAACATTCAGTACTTC; CDR3: CASSISGQAKNIQYF
V: TRBV30; size: NA; J: TRBJ1-2; D: TRBD1; DNA: TGTGCCGGGACAGGGAACTATGGCTACACCTTC; CDR3: CAGTGNYGYTF
V: TRBV11-2; size: NA; J: TRBJ2-7; D: NA; DNA: TGTGCCAGCAGCTTACCCCCATCGGGAAACTACGAGCAGTACTTC; CDR3: CASSLPPSGNYEQYF
V: TRBV5-3; size: NA; J: TRBJ2-1; D: NA; DNA: TGTGCCAGAAGCCTAACCCGGGAGAGCTCCTACAATGAGCAGTTCTTC; CDR3: CARSLTRESSYNEQFF
V: TRBV15; size: NA; J: TRBJ1-5; D: NA; DNA: TGTGCCACCAGCAGAGATCGGGCAGGGTCTCAGCCCCAGCATTTT; CDR3: CATSRDRAGSQPQHF